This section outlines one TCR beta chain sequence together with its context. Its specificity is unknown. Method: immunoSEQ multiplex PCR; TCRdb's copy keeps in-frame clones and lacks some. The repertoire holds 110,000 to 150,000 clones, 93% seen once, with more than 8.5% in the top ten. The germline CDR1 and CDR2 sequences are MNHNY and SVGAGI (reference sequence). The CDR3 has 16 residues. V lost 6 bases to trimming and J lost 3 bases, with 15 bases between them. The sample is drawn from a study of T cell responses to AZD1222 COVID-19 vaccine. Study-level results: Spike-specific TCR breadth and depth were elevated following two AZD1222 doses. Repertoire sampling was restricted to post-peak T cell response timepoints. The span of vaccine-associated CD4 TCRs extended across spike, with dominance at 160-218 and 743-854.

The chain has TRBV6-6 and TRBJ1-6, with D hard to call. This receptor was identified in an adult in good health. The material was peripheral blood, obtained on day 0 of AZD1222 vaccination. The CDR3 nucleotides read TGTGCCAGCAGCCGAACATCAGGATACTATAATTCACCCCTCCACTTT. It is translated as CASSRTSGYYNSPLHF.